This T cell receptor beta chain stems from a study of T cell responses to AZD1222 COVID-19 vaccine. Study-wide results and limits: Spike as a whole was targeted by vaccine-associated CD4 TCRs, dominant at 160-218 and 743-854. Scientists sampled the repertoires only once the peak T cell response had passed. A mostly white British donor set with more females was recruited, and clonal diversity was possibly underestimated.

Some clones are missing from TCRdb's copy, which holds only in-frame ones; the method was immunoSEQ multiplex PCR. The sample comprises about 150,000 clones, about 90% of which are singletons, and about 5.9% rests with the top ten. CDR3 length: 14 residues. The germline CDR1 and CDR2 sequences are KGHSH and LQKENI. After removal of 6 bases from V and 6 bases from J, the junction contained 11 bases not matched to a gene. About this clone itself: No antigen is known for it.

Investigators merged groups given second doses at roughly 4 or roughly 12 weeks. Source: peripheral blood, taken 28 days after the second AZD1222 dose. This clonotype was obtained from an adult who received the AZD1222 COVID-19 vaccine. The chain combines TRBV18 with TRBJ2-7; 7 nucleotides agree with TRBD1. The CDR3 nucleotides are TGTGCCAGCTCGCCGCAGACAGGGTTTGGCGAGCAGTACTTC. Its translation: CASSPQTGFGEQYF. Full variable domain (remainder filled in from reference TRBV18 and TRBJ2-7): NAGVMQNPRHLVRRRGQEARLRCSPMKGHSHVYWYRQLPEEGLKFMVYLQKENIIDESGMPKERFSAEFPKEGPSILRIQQVVRGDSAAYFCASSPQTGFGEQYFGPGTRLTVT.